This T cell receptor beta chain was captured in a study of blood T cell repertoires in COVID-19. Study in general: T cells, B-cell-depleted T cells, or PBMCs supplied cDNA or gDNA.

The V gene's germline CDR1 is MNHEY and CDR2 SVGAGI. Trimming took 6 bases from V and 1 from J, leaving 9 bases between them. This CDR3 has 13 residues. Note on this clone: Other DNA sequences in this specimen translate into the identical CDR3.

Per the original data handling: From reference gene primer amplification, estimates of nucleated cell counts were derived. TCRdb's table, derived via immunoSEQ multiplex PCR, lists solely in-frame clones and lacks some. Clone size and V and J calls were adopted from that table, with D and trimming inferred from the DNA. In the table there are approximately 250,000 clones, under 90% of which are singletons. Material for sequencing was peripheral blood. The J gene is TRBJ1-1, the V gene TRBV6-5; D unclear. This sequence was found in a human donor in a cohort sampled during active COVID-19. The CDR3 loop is CASSPRGNTEAFF. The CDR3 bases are TGTGCCAGCAGCCCGAGAGGGAACACTGAAGCTTTCTTT.